This T cell receptor (beta chain) appears in the sequencing data of a study of shared clonotypes between healthy human individuals. Study-level findings and limits: Non-shared clonotypes had lower generation probabilities than those shared by all four donors.

As for this clone: As yet, its antigen is unknown. Compared with germline, one end of the junction differs, possibly owing to a read error.

The CDR3 length is 15 residues. Germline V gives CDR1 SSHAT, CDR2 FNYEAQ (reference sequence). The donor cohort consisted entirely of Caucasian adults residing in Nashville, Tennessee. Method: immunoSEQ multiplex PCR; TCRdb's copy keeps in-frame clones and lacks some. The sample holds over 2 million clones; 85% to 95% are singletons and the top ten take approximately 0.13%. The source of this sequence is a man younger than 35 in good health. The chain recombines TRBV7-7 with TRBJ1-1, with 8 bases lining up with TRBD1. The source material was naive CD4+ T cells sorted from blood. The sample's subset: CD45RA+ positively selected. The CDR3 nucleotides read TGTGCTAGCAGCTTAGGGGGACAGGTGGGCACTGAAGCTTTCTTT. Translation: CASSLGGQVGTEAFF. The full variable domain, completed using reference TRBV7-7 and TRBJ1-1, is GAGVSQSPRYKVTKRGQDVTLRCDPISSHATLYWYQQALGQGPEFLTYFNYEAQPDKSGLPSDRFSAERPEGSISTLTIQRTEQRDSAMYRCASSLGGQVGTEAFFGQGTRLTVV.